Presented here are 24 T cell receptor beta chains from one specimen sequenced in a study of cytomegalovirus exposure and HLA in healthy donors. PCR primers comprised 60 Vbeta and 13 Jbeta primers. Repertoires were generated with immunoSEQ multiplex PCR, while TCRdb's copy carries only in-frame clones and drops some. The sample contains approximately 170,000 clones, roughly 72% of which appear only once. Sequenced sample: PBMCs. These receptors were obtained from a middle-aged woman in good health and CMV-seronegative.

This clone was recorded only once. V is TRBV7-9 and J is TRBJ1-2, with D possibly TRBD1 on 5 matching bases. V shed 5 bases and J shed 5 bases, with 12 bases lying between them. Germline V gene lookup returns CDR1 SEHNR and CDR2 FQNEAQ (reference sequence). This CDR3 is built from 13 residues. Here the CDR3 DNA reads TGTGCCAGCAGCCCAGGGAGGGTATATGGCTACACCTTC. Translated, it gives CASSPGRVYGYTF.

This chain joins TRBV5-6 and TRBJ2-1; 8 bases line up with TRBD2. With V trimmed by 6 bases and J by 7 bases, 12 bases remained unmatched. The CDR3 has 15 amino acids. CDR1 is SGHDT, CDR2 YYEEEE, per germline. The CDR3: CASNLPGTRHNEQFF. CDR3 coding DNA: TGTGCCAGCAACCTACCCGGGACTAGGCATAATGAGCAGTTCTTC.

The rearrangement links TRBV19 to TRBJ2-7; TRBD2 matches at 12 bases. With 0 bases clipped from V and 9 bases from J, the junction kept 15 bases outside the gene matches. Germline V CDR1 and CDR2: LNHDA, SQIVND (reference sequence). The CDR3 is made up of 18 amino acids. The CDR3 loop is CASSIEGGGTSGPEGQYF. The CDR3 DNA follows: TGTGCCAGTAGTATAGAAGGAGGTGGGACTAGCGGGCCGGAGGGGCAGTACTTC.

This chain links TRBV5-1 with TRBJ2-1; 14 bases line up with TRBD2. V lost 5 bases and J lost 7; bases outside the gene matches: 11. The CDR3 runs to 17 residues. CDR1 and CDR2 from the germline V gene are SGHRS and YFSETQ. CDR3 sequence reads: CASSWTSGRPTRNEQFF. The CDR3 DNA follows: TGCGCCAGCAGTTGGACTAGCGGGAGGCCCACCAGGAATGAGCAGTTCTTC.

The chain uses TRBV14 and TRBJ2-2; D gene unclear. V was clipped by 1 base and J by 5 bases, with 11 bases between them. Germline-derived CDR1 and CDR2 are SGHDN and FVKESK. This CDR3 is built from 15 residues. CDR3 in amino acids: CASSQVSPQTGELFF. The CDR3 nucleotides read TGTGCCAGCAGCCAAGTGTCCCCCCAGACCGGGGAGCTGTTTTTT.

The V and J genes are TRBV5-6 and TRBJ1-2, with 8 bases that match TRBD1. The CDR3 spans 15 residues. Looked up from germline, CDR1 is SGHDT and CDR2 is YYEEEE. The ends lost 6 bases at V and 8 bases at J; junction bases unmatched: 15. This CDR3 reads CASKIPKQGGRGYTF. The CDR3 DNA is TGTGCCAGCAAAATTCCTAAACAGGGGGGAAGGGGCTACACCTTC.

This chain connects TRBV30 to TRBJ1-2, with D perhaps matching TRBD1 (6 bases). The CDR3 sequence is 13 residues long. Trimming cost V 0 bases and J 3 bases, with 8 bases left between them. Per germline, CDR1 GTSNPN and CDR2 SVGIG (reference sequence). This CDR3 is CAWSVRQDYGYTF. CDR3 sequence (DNA): TGTGCCTGGAGTGTAAGACAGGACTATGGCTACACCTTC. The full variable domain, rest sourced from reference TRBV30 and TRBJ1-2, is SQTIHQWPATLVQPVGSPLSLECTVEGTSNPNLYWYRQAAGRGLQLLFYSVGIGQISSEVPQNLSASRPQDRQFILSSKKLLLSDSGFYLCAWSVRQDYGYTFGSGTRLTVV.

The CDR3: CASSFGGYTF. Here the CDR3 DNA reads TGTGCCAGCAGCTTCGGTGGCTACACCTTC. The chain links TRBV5-4 to TRBJ1-2; no reliable D call. V was clipped by 2 bases and J by 7 bases, with 3 bases between them. Per the germline V gene, CDR1 is SGHNT and CDR2 is YYREEE (reference sequence). This CDR3 has 10 amino acids.

This clone was found a few times. This CDR3 is CASSGGGTDTQYF. CDR3 DNA: TGTGCCAGCAGTGGGGGGGGTACAGATACGCAGTATTTT. The chain uses TRBV27 and TRBJ2-3; 7 bases line up with TRBD2. This CDR3 comprises 13 residues. The germline CDR1 and CDR2 sequences are MNHEY and SMNVEV (reference sequence). The V gene end was trimmed by 5 bases and the J gene end by 3 bases; junction bases not matched to a gene: 2.

J is TRBJ2-1 and V is TRBV6-5, with D unclear. The CDR3 is 11 residues long. Deletions cut 6 bases from V and 5 bases from J, with 5 bases between. In germline, CDR1 is MNHEY, CDR2 SVGAGI. The CDR3 DNA follows: TGTGCCAGCAGAACGGACAATGAGCAGTTCTTC. It specifies CASRTDNEQFF.

This clone has just a few counts. The chain links TRBV19 to TRBJ2-1; D unclear. V gave up 6 bases and J gave up 3 bases, with 12 bases separating them. Germline CDR1 LNHDA, CDR2 SQIVND (reference sequence). CDR3 size: 14 residues. CDR3 sequence: CASRTSTIYNEQFF. The CDR3 DNA sequence: TGTGCCAGTAGAACGTCCACAATCTACAATGAGCAGTTCTTC.

The table lists this clone with a few counts. The genes are TRBV5-5 and TRBJ2-7; TRBD2 agrees at 7 bases. This CDR3 is built from 13 residues. Germline V gene lookup returns CDR1 SGHKS and CDR2 YYEKEE (reference sequence). V lost 7 bases, J lost 3 bases, and 7 bases stayed unmatched. CDR3 in DNA: TGTGCCAGCGCCGGGACGGGGGGCTACGAGCAGTACTTC. It translates to CASAGTGGYEQYF.

The V gene is TRBV20-1, the J gene TRBJ2-3, with D uncertain. Trimming removed 4 bases at V and 3 bases at J, with 2 bases between. This CDR3 is 10 amino acids long. CDR1 and CDR2 (germline): DFQATT, SNEGSKA (reference sequence). This chain's CDR3 is CSATTDTQYF. Here the CDR3 DNA reads TGCAGTGCTACTACAGATACGCAGTATTTT.

The chain is built from TRBV27 and TRBJ1-1; the D gene is possibly TRBD1 (5 bases). The CDR3 runs to 15 residues. The V and J ends lost 3 bases and 1 base respectively, with 12 bases between them. Germline V CDR1 and CDR2: MNHEY, SMNVEV (reference sequence). The CDR3 DNA sequence: TGTGCCAGCAGTTTTGACAGTGTGAGGAACACTGAAGCTTTCTTT. Protein: CASSFDSVRNTEAFF.

The chain joins TRBV5-1 to TRBJ2-2; 7 nucleotides match TRBD1. The CDR3 is 15 amino acids. Germline V gene sequence: CDR1 SGHRS, CDR2 YFSETQ. Trimming cost V 4 bases and J 1 base; bases outside gene matches: 4. CDR3 region: CASSPWTGNTGELFF. The DNA for the CDR3 is TGCGCCAGCAGCCCTTGGACAGGGAACACCGGGGAGCTGTTTTTT.

The chain employs TRBV19 and TRBJ1-1, with D unresolved. The CDR3 consists of 15 residues. The germline V gene encodes CDR1 LNHDA and CDR2 SQIVND (reference sequence). Trimming cost V 6 bases and J 0 bases, with 14 bases left between them. The CDR3 nucleotides are TGTGCCAGTAGACAGAACCAGGCTATGAACACTGAAGCTTTCTTT. This encodes CASRQNQAMNTEAFF.

The chain links TRBV9 to TRBJ1-4; D may be TRBD1 (6 bases). V shed 0 bases and J shed 8 bases, with 11 bases lying between them. The CDR3 sequence is 14 residues long. Germline V gene lookup returns CDR1 SGDLS and CDR2 YYNGEE. The CDR3 loop reads CASSVGAGEEKLFF. For the CDR3, the DNA is TGTGCCAGCAGCGTAGGGGCAGGGGAGGAAAAACTGTTTTTT.

The CDR3 DNA follows: TGTGCCAGCAGCCAGACACCAAATCAGCCCCAGCATTTT. Its protein product is CASSQTPNQPQHF. The rearrangement joins TRBV5-5 to TRBJ1-5; D gene unclear. Germline CDR1 SGHKS, CDR2 YYEKEE (reference sequence). The CDR3 has 13 amino acids. V lost 4 bases, J lost 4 bases, and 9 bases lay in between.

This clone was counted a few times. Other nucleotide sequences from this sample produce the same CDR3. The chain has TRBV18 and TRBJ1-4; D might be TRBD1 (6 bases). The CDR3 is made up of 13 amino acids. Trimming stripped 4 bases from V and 8 bases from J, with 11 bases between. CDR1 KGHSH and CDR2 LQKENI come from the germline V gene. CDR3 loop: CASSQGQGEKLFF. The CDR3 coding sequence is TGTGCCAGCTCACAGGGACAAGGAGAAAAACTGTTTTTT. The whole variable domain, filled in from reference TRBV18 and TRBJ1-4, reads NAGVMQNPRHLVRRRGQEARLRCSPMKGHSHVYWYRQLPEEGLKFMVYLQKENIIDESGMPKERFSAEFPKEGPSILRIQQVVRGDSAAYFCASSQGQGEKLFFGSGTQLSVL.

The V and J genes are TRBV28 and TRBJ2-5; 7 bases fit TRBD2. J gave up 9 bases and V 3 bases, and 1 base lay outside the gene matches. Looked up from germline, CDR1 is MDHEN and CDR2 is SYDVKM. CDR3 length equals 11 residues. The CDR3: CASSLSGAQYF. CDR3 sequence (DNA): TGTGCCAGCAGTTTGAGCGGGGCCCAGTACTTC.

The chain links TRBV7-2 to TRBJ1-1; no firm D call. V shed 2 bases and J shed 10 bases, with 11 bases lying between them. Germline loops: CDR1 SGHTA, CDR2 FQGNSA. This CDR3 contains 12 residues. CDR3 sequence: CASSLNRERAFF. The CDR3 DNA reads as TGTGCCAGCAGCTTAAATCGCGAGCGAGCTTTCTTT.

V usage is TRBV19 and J usage is TRBJ1-1; the D is unclear. CDR3 length: 12 amino acids. The V end lost 7 bases, the J end lost 5 bases, and 11 bases lay between the germline ends. CDR1 is LNHDA, CDR2 SQIVND, per germline (reference sequence). The DNA for the CDR3 is TGTGCCAGTACCACCAGAACAACTGAAGCTTTCTTT. Protein: CASTTRTTEAFF.

This clone was counted a single time. The chain employs TRBV5-6 and TRBJ2-1, with 11 bases identical to TRBD2. The length of the CDR3 is 15 residues. The germline V gene has CDR1 SGHDT and CDR2 YYEEEE. With 5 bases clipped from V and 6 bases from J, the junction kept 7 bases outside the gene matches. The CDR3 loop is CASSLLAGVSNEQFF. CDR3 nucleotide sequence: TGTGCCAGCAGTTTACTAGCGGGAGTCTCCAATGAGCAGTTCTTC.

V gene TRBV29-1 combines with J gene TRBJ1-3; D gene uncertain. From germline, CDR1 is SQVTM and CDR2 ANQGSEA. The ends were cut back, 7 bases at V and 1 base at J, with 8 bases in the middle. The CDR3 has 12 residues. The CDR3 DNA reads TGCAGCGGATGGACTTCTGGAAACACCATATATTTT. Amino acids: CSGWTSGNTIYF.